Reported below is one T cell receptor beta chain. Its cognate antigen is unknown. TCRdb independently ran MiXCR on the 5' RACE reads; one entry per CDR3 protein. The table lists a few hundred thousand distinct CDR3 sequences, around 10% of them singletons. This sample was included in a study of T-cell memory formation after mild COVID-19. Study conclusions and caveats: Some responding clones appeared in pre-infection memory, suggesting cross-reactive memory joined. Proof of SARS-CoV-2 specificity was absent for the second-wave clones that crested on day 37.

Sequenced material: PBMCs or a T cell subset sorted from them (not recorded which). This TCR came from a man aged 18 to 30 who had mild COVID-19 (a few samples of this study predate the infection). Cell type and time point are not known.

The CDR3 sequence: CASSLVQGGYEQYV. The DNA for the CDR3 is TGCGCCAGCAGCTTGGTGCAGGGCGGGTACGAGCAGTACGTC. The J gene is TRBJ2-7, the V gene TRBV5-1; D tentatively fits TRBD1 or TRBD2 (5 bases each). Trimming pared 0 bases from V and 4 bases from J, leaving 11 bases between. The V gene's germline CDR1 is SGHRS and CDR2 YFSETQ. The CDR3 has 14 amino acids.